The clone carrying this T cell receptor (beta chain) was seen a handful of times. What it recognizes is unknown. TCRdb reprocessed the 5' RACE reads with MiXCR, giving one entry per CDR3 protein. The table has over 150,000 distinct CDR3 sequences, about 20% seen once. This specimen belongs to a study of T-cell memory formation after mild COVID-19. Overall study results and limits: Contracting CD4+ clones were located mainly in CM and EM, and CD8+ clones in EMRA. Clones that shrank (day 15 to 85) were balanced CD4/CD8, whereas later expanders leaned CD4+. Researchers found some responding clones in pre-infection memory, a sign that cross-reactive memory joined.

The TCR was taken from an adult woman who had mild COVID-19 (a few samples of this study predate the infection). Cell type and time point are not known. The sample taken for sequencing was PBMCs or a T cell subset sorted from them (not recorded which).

The CDR3 is CASIRGSGNEQFF. The CDR3, as DNA: TGTGCCAGCATTAGGGGTTCGGGCAATGAGCAGTTCTTC. The J gene is TRBJ2-1, the V gene TRBV12-3 or TRBV12-4, with D tentatively TRBD1 (5 bases). This CDR3 region has 13 residues. V lost 7 bases and J 6 bases, leaving 13 bases between the germline ends.